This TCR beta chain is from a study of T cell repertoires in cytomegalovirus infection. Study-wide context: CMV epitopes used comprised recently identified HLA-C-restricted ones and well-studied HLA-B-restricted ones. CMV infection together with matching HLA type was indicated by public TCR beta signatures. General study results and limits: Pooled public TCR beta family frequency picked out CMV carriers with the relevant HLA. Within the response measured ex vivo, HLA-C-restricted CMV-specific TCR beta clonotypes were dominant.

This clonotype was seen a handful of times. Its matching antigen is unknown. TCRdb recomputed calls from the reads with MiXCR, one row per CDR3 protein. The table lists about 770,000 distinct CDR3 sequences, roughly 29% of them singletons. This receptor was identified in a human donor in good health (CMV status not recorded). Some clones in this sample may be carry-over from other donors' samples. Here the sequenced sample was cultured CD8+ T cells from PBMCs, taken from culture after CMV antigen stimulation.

The CDR3 DNA reads as TGTGCCACCAGTGACCCCTTCCGGGACATCCTCTCTGGGGCCAACGTCCTGACTTTC. This gives the protein CATSDPFRDILSGANVLTF. The rearrangement links TRBV24-1 to TRBJ2-6, with D perhaps matching TRBD1 (6 bases). V shed 4 bases and J shed 0 bases, with 18 bases lying between them. The CDR3 covers 19 residues. Germline values: CDR1 KGHDR, CDR2 SFDVKD.